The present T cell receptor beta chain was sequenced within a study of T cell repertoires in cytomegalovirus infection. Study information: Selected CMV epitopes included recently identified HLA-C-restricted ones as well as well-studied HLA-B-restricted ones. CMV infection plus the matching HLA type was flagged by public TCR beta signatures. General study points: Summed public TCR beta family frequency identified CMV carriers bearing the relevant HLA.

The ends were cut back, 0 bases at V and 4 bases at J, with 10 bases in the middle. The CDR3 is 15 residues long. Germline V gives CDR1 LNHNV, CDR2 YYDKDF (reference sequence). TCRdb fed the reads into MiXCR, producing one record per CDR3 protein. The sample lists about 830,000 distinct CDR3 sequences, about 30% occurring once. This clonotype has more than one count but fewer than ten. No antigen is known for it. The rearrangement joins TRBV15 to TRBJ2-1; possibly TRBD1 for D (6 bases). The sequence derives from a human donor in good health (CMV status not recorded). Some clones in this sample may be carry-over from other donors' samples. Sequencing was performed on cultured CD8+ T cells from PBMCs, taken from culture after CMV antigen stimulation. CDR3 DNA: TGTGCCACCAGCAGAGATGAGACAGGTTACAATGAGCAGTTCTTC. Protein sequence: CATSRDETGYNEQFF.